The 13 T cell receptor beta chains presented below share a single source sample, sequenced in a study of T cell responses to AZD1222 COVID-19 vaccine. Assay: immunoSEQ multiplex PCR; the TCRdb copy retains only in-frame clones and omits some. The sample has 110,000 to 150,000 clones, over 80% seen once. This material consisted of peripheral blood, taken 28 days after the second AZD1222 dose. The receptors were gathered from an adult who received the AZD1222 COVID-19 vaccine.

The gene calls are TRBV9 and TRBJ2-2; D gene ambiguous. CDR3 length equals 13 residues. In germline, CDR1 is SGDLS, CDR2 YYNGEE. The V end lost 2 bases, the J end lost 4 bases, and 6 bases lay between the germline ends. CDR3 sequence: CASSVQSTGELFF. The CDR3, as DNA: TGTGCCAGCAGCGTGCAGAGCACCGGGGAGCTGTTTTTT.

The V call is TRBV9, the J call TRBJ2-1, with 7 bases fitting TRBD1. This CDR3 region has 14 residues. Germline CDR1 and CDR2: SGDLS and YYNGEE. The V segment lost 0 bases and the J segment 7 bases; nucleotides outside the gene matches: 4. For the CDR3, the DNA is TGTGCCAGCAGCGTAGTGGGGACAGATAATGAGCAGTTCTTC. Residues: CASSVVGTDNEQFF.

The chain carries TRBV4-3 and TRBJ2-1; 8 bases agree with TRBD1. The CDR3 spans 15 residues. Germline V lookup: CDR1 LGHNA, CDR2 YSLEER. After removal of 4 bases from V and 5 bases from J, the junction contained 7 bases not matched to a gene. For the CDR3, the DNA is TGCGCCAGCAGCCCTCCGGGACAGGACAACAATGAGCAGTTCTTC. It encodes CASSPPGQDNNEQFF.

This clone was seen a handful of times. The chain is built from TRBV29-1 and TRBJ1-6; D is unresolved. From germline, CDR1 is SQVTM and CDR2 ANQGSEA. The V end lost 7 bases, the J end lost 4 bases, and 11 bases lay between the germline ends. The CDR3 length is 13 residues. The CDR3, as DNA: TGCAGCGCCCAAACATCTTATAATTCACCCCTCCACTTT. It yields the protein CSAQTSYNSPLHF.

The chain has TRBV5-8 and TRBJ1-2, with 9 positions matching TRBD1. The CDR3 loop spans 13 amino acids. Trimming at V came to 4 bases and at J to 8 bases, leaving 6 bases not matched to a gene. Per germline, CDR1 SGHTS and CDR2 YDEGEE. CDR3 DNA sequence: TGTGCCAGCAGCCTCCGGGACAGGGACGGCTACACCTTC. Protein product: CASSLRDRDGYTF. Combining the CDR3 with reference TRBV5-8 and TRBJ1-2 gives the whole variable domain EAGVTQSPTHLIKTRGQQATLRCSPISGHTSVYWYQQALGLGLQFLLWYDEGEERNRGNFPPRFSGRQFPNYSSELNVNALELEDSALYLCASSLRDRDGYTFGSGTRLTVV.

The chain links TRBV19 to TRBJ2-7, with D perhaps TRBD1 (6 bases). The V gene lost 5 bases and the J gene lost 3 bases, with 17 bases spanning the gap. Germline V gives CDR1 LNHDA, CDR2 SQIVND (reference sequence). This CDR3 spans 15 amino acids. CDR3 protein: CASSVVQGKGYEQYF. CDR3 bases: TGTGCCAGTAGTGTGGTGCAGGGGAAGGGCTACGAGCAGTACTTC.

The rearrangement joins TRBV25-1 to TRBJ1-5; TRBD1 might be the D (5 bases). The CDR3 consists of 12 residues. The ends were cut back, 4 bases at V and 7 bases at J, with 8 bases in the middle. The germline CDR1 and CDR2 sequences are MGHDK and SYGVNS. CDR3: CASSGGGQPQHF. Written as DNA, the CDR3 is TGTGCCAGCAGTGGGGGGGGGCAGCCCCAGCATTTT. Variable domain in full (rest from reference TRBV25-1 and TRBJ1-5): EADIYQTPRYLVIGTGKKITLECSQTMGHDKMYWYQQDPGMELHLIHYSYGVNSTEKGDLSSESTVSRIRTEHFPLTLESARPSHTSQYLCASSGGGQPQHFGDGTRLSIL.

V is TRBV12-3 or TRBV12-4 and J is TRBJ1-2; D ambiguous. V lost 5 bases and J lost 8, with 15 bases in between. The CDR3 loop spans 13 amino acids. In nucleotides, the CDR3 is TGTGCCAGCAGTGTCGGGCCCCCGGACGGCTACACCTTC. This gives the protein CASSVGPPDGYTF.

The chain carries TRBV19 and TRBJ1-1; a weak D match, TRBD1 (5 bases). Germline loops: CDR1 LNHDA, CDR2 SQIVND (reference sequence). V dropped 2 bases and J dropped 3 bases, with 13 bases sitting between them. This CDR3 region has 15 residues. The CDR3 loop is CASSINWDAYTEAFF. DNA for the CDR3: TGTGCCAGTAGTATAAATTGGGACGCGTACACTGAAGCTTTCTTT.

The chain's CDR3 is CASSSDGRNTEAFF. CDR3 nucleotide sequence: TGCGCCAGCAGCAGTGACGGACGGAACACTGAAGCTTTCTTT. This chain joins TRBV5-1 and TRBJ1-1; D call uncertain. Germline V lookup: CDR1 SGHRS, CDR2 YFSETQ. V lost 4 bases to trimming and J lost 1 base, with 11 bases between them. This CDR3 is built from 14 residues.

The CDR3 region is CATSASSNQPQHF. Here the CDR3 DNA reads TGTGCCACCAGTGCCAGTAGCAATCAGCCCCAGCATTTT. The chain recombines TRBV24-1 with TRBJ1-5; D is ambiguous. CDR3 length: 13 residues. The V gene lost 5 bases and the J gene lost 0 bases, with 4 bases spanning the gap. In germline, CDR1 is KGHDR, CDR2 SFDVKD.

The V gene is TRBV7-8, the J gene TRBJ1-1; D unclear. The CDR3 consists of 14 residues. From germline, CDR1 is SGHVS and CDR2 FQNEAQ. V was cut by 1 base and J by 0 bases, with 6 bases left in between. CDR3 sequence reads: CASSLGRLNTEAFF. In nucleotides, the CDR3 is TGTGCCAGCAGCTTAGGACGCTTGAACACTGAAGCTTTCTTT.

This chain connects TRBV5-1 to TRBJ2-2, with D uncertain. The CDR3 loop spans 12 amino acids. V lost 2 bases, J lost 5 bases, and 4 bases lay in between. The germline CDR1 and CDR2 sequences are SGHRS and YFSETQ. CDR3 amino acids: CASSFGTGELFF. The CDR3 nucleotides are TGCGCCAGCAGCTTCGGAACCGGGGAGCTGTTTTTT.